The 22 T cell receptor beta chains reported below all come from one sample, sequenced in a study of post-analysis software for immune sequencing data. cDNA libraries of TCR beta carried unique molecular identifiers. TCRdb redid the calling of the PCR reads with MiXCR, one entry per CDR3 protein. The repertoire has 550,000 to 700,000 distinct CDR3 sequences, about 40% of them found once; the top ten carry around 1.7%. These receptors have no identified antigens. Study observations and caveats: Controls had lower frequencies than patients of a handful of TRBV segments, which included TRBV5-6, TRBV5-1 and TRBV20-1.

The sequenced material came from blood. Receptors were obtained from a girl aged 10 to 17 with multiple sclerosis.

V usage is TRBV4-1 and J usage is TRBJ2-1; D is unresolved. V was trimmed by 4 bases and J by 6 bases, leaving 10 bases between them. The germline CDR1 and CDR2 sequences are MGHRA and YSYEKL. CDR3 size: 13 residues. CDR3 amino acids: CASSLAPRNEQFF. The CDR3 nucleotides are TGCGCCAGCAGCCTGGCCCCCCGCAATGAGCAGTTCTTC.

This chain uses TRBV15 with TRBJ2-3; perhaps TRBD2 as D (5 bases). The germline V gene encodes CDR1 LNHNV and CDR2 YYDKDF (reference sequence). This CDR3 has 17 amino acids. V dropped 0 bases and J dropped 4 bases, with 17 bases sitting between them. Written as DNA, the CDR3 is TGTGCCACCAGCAGAGAGTCAGTGGGGAGTCGCGCAGATACGCAGTATTTT. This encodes CATSRESVGSRADTQYF.

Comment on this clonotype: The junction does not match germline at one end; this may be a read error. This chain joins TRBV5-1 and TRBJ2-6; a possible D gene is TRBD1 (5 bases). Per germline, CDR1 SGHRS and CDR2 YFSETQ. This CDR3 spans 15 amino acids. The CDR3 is CASSLKTSGANVQTF. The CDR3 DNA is TGCGCCAGCAGCTTGAAAACCTCTGGGGCCAACGTCCAGACTTTC.

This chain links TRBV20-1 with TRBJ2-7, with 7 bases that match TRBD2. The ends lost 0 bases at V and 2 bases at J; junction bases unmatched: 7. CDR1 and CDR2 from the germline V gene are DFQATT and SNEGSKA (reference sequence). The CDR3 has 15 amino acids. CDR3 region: CSARDRSSGAYEQYF. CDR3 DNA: TGCAGTGCTAGAGATAGGTCTAGCGGCGCCTACGAGCAGTACTTC.

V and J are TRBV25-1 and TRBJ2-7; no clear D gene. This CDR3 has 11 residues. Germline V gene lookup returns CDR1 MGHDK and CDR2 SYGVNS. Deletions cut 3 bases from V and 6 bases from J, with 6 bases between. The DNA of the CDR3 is TGTGCCAGCAGTGACTCCAGCGAGCAGTACTTC. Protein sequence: CASSDSSEQYF.

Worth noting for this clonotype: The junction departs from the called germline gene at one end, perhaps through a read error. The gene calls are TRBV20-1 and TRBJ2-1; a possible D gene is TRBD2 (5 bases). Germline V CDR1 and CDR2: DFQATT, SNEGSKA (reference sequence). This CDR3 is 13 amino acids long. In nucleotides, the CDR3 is TGCAGTGCTAGCGGGATCCTTTACAATGGGCAGTTCTTC. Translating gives CSASGILYNGQFF.

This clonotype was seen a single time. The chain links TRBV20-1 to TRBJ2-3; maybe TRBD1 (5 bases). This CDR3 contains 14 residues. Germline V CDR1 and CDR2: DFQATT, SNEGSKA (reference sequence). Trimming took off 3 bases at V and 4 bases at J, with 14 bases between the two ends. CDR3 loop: CSARAQEKADTQYF. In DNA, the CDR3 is TGCAGTGCTAGGGCACAGGAGAAGGCAGATACGCAGTATTTT.

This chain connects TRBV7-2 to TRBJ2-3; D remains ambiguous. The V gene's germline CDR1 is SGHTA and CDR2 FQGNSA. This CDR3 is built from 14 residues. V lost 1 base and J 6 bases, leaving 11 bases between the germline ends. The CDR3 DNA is TGTGCCAGCAGCTTAGTATCAGTCGCTGATACGCAGTATTTT. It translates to CASSLVSVADTQYF.

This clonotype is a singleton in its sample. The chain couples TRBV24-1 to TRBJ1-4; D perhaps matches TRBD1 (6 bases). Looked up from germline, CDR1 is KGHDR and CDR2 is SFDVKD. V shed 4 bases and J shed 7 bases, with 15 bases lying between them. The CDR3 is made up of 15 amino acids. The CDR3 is CATSDLTGGTEKLFF. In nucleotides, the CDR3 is TGTGCCACCAGTGACTTGACAGGTGGAACTGAAAAACTGTTTTTT.

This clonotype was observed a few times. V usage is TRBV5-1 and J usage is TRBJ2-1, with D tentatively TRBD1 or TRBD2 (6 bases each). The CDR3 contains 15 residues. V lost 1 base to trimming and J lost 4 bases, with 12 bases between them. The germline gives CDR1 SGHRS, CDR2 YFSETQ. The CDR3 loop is CASSLLTGAYNEQFF. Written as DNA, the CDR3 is TGCGCCAGCAGCTTGCTCACGGGGGCTTACAATGAGCAGTTCTTC.

The CDR3 spells CSARGQVYPSNYGYTF. The DNA for the CDR3 is TGCAGTGCTAGGGGACAGGTCTACCCCTCTAACTATGGCTACACCTTC. The rearrangement joins TRBV20-1 to TRBJ1-2; 8 bases line up with TRBD1. Germline V gene sequence: CDR1 DFQATT, CDR2 SNEGSKA (reference sequence). The J segment lost 0 bases and the V segment lost 3 bases, leaving 9 bases of the junction unmatched. The CDR3 is 16 residues long.

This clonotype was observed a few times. CDR3 sequence: CASRTPTDTQYF. CDR3 DNA: TGTGCCAGCAGAACTCCGACAGATACGCAGTATTTT. The chain is built from TRBV6-5 and TRBJ2-3; D gene unclear. The germline V gene encodes CDR1 MNHEY and CDR2 SVGAGI. The CDR3 runs to 12 residues. V was cut by 6 bases and J by 3 bases, with 7 bases left in between.

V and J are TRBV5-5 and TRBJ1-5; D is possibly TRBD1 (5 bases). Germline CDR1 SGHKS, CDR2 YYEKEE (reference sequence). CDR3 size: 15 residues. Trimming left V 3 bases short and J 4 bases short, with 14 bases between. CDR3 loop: CASSWGDGFNQPQHF. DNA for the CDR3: TGTGCCAGCAGCTGGGGGGACGGATTTAATCAGCCCCAGCATTTT. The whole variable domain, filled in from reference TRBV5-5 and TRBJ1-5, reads DAGVTQSPTHLIKTRGQQVTLRCSPISGHKSVSWYQQVLGQGPQFIFQYYEKEERGRGNFPDRFSARQFPNYSSELNVNALLLGDSALYLCASSWGDGFNQPQHFGDGTRLSIL.

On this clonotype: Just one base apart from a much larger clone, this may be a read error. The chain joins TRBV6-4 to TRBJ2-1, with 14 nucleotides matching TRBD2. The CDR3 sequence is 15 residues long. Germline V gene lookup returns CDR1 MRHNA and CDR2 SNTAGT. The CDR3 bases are TGTGCCAGCAGTGACGGGACTAGCGGGAGTAATGAGCGGTTCTTC. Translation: CASSDGTSGSNERFF.

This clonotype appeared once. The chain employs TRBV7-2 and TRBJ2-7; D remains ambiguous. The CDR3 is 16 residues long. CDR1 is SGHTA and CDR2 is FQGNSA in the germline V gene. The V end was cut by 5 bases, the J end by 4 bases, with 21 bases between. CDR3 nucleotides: TGTGCCAGCAGCCCAACATACGAGCGCGCCAATTACGAGCAGTACTTC. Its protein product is CASSPTYERANYEQYF. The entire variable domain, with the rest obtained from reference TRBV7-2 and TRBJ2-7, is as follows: GAGVSQSPSNKVTEKGKDVELRCDPISGHTALYWYRQSLGQGLEFLIYFQGNSAPDKSGLPSDRFSAERTGGSVSTLTIQRTQQEDSAVYLCASSPTYERANYEQYFGPGTRLTVT.

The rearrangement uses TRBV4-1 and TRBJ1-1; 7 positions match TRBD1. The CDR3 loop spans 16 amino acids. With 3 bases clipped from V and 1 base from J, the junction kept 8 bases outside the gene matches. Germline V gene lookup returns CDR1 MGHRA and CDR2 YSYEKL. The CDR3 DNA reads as TGCGCCAGCAGCCATCCACAGGGGCTATGGAACACTGAAGCTTTCTTT. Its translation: CASSHPQGLWNTEAFF.

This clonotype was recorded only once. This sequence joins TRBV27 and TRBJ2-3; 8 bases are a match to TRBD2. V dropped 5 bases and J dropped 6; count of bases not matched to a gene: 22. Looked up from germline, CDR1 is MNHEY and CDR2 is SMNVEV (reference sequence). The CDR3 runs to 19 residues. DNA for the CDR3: TGTGCCAGCAGTCCGACTTCCGGGGGGGCCATTCTTCTTCGGGATACGCAGTATTTT. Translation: CASSPTSGGAILLRDTQYF.

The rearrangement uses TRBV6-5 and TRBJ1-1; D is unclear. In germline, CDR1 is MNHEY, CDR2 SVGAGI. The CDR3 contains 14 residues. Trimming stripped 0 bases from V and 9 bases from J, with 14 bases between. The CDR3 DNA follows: TGTGCCAGCAGTTACTCCTACGATGTATCCCAAGCTTTCTTT. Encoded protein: CASSYSYDVSQAFF.

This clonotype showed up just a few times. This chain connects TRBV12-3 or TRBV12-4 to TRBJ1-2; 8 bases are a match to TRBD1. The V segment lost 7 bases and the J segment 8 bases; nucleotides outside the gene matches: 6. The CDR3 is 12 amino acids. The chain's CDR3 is CASNQGAKGYTF. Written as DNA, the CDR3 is TGTGCCAGCAACCAGGGGGCAAAAGGCTACACCTTC.

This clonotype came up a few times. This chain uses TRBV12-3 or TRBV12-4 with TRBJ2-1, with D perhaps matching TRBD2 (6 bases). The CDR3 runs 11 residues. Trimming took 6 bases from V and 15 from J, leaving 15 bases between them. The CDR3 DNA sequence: TGTGCCAGCAGGATATCCGGGACTCTGTTCTTC. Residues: CASRISGTLFF.

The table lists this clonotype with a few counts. Here the CDR3 DNA reads TGCGCCAGCAGTGCTAGCGGCTACAATGAGCAGTTCTTC. Its translation: CASSASGYNEQFF. The gene calls are TRBV10-2 and TRBJ2-1; the match to TRBD2 covers 7 bases. J was trimmed by 3 bases and V by 4 bases; bases with no gene match: 0. The germline V gene encodes CDR1 WSHSY and CDR2 SAAADI. This CDR3 region has 13 residues.

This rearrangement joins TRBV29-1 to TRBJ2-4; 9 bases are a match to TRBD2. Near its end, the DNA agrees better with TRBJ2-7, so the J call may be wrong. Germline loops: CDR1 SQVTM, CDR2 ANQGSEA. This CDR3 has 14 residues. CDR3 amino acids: CSVEERSGRSEQYF. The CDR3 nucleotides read TGCAGCGTTGAAGAAAGAAGCGGGAGGAGCGAGCAGTACTTC.